This TCR beta chain was documented in a study of spatial heterogeneity in lung cancer. Turning to the study itself: Sequencing consistently turned up more beta-chain sequences than alpha-chain sequences. A unique TCR and UMI combination showed up more than ten times in raw reads, on average.

This CDR3 has 15 residues. Germline assignment: CDR1 MNHEY and CDR2 SVGEGT. V was clipped by 5 bases and J by 14 bases; unmatched bases: 13. A unique molecular identifier was carried by every single TCR cDNA molecule. TCRdb re-analysed the 5' RACE reads in MiXCR, keeping a single row per CDR3 protein. The sample has 4,000 to 5,000 distinct CDR3 sequences; approximately 20% are singletons. By sample fraction, this clonotype is medium-sized. Little can be read into the size of this beta chain, an off-target read in a library designed for alpha chains. Time point noted: sample taken at primary tumor resection. Unsorted whole RNA from tumor, nontumor lung or frozen PBMC underwent sequencing. The donor group consisted of 72 patients who had untreated, early-stage non-small cell lung cancer.

The chain joins TRBV6-2 or TRBV6-3 to TRBJ1-6; 9 bases agree with TRBD1. The sequences come from normal lung tissue next to the tumor, collected at surgery. The TCR was taken from a male donor with early-stage non-small cell lung cancer. The CDR3 here is CASSTTGTGIWSLHF. The CDR3 coding sequence is TGTGCCAGCAGTACCACCGGGACAGGGATTTGGTCCCTCCACTTT.